This T cell receptor beta chain stems from a study of post-analysis software for immune sequencing data. Study results and caveats: About five TRBV segments (TRBV5-6, TRBV5-1 and TRBV20-1 among them) occurred more frequently in patients than in controls.

Trimming took 7 bases from V and 8 from J, leaving 14 bases between them. Germline lookup yields CDR1 SEHNR and CDR2 FQNEAQ (reference sequence). This CDR3 comprises 12 residues. The TCR beta cDNA libraries carried unique molecular identifiers. Around 500,000 cDNA molecules were obtained per 1 to 10 million input T cells. MiXCR, applied by TCRdb to the PCR reads, yields one record per CDR3 protein. The table includes roughly 410,000 distinct CDR3 sequences, roughly 35% detected once. This clonotype was seen more than once but under ten times. Antigen: not known. The chain links TRBV7-9 to TRBJ1-2; D gene ambiguous. The origin of this receptor is a girl between 10 and 17 years old with multiple sclerosis. The specimen was blood. The CDR3 nucleotides are TGTGCCAGCACCAACGCGGCAGACGGCTACACCTTC. Translation: CASTNAADGYTF.